This T cell receptor beta chain was retrieved from a study of blood T cells in healthy people across ages. For the second PCR, which ran for about 7 to 11 cycles, a sample-barcoded 5' primer and a J-beta primer mix were used. The template-switch adaptor was a 5' adaptor with 12 random nucleotides. It tagged each cDNA molecule. From the 5' RACE reads, TCRdb called clonotypes with MiXCR, one entry per CDR3 protein. The sample includes about 1.6 million distinct CDR3 sequences, 34% of them seen just once. The sequence came from a woman in her twenties or thirties in good health. Material: blood.

For the CDR3, the DNA is TGTGCCAGCAGCCAAGTCCTGGACAGGGGGCAGGCTTTCTTT. Translated, it gives CASSQVLDRGQAFF. The chain has TRBV3-1 and TRBJ1-1; 11 bases fit TRBD1. CDR3 size: 14 residues. CDR1 and CDR2 (germline): LGHDT, YNNKEL (reference sequence). V gave up 1 base and J gave up 11 bases; unmatched junction bases: 6.